This T cell receptor beta chain was sequenced during a study of OX40 agonist ivuxolimab in advanced cancers. As for the study more broadly: Ivuxolimab was a fully human IgG2 agonistic monoclonal antibody targeting the costimulatory receptor OX40 (CD134). Intravenous ivuxolimab was administered to patients every 2 weeks at six dose levels: 0.01, 0.1, 0.3, 1.5, 3 and 10 mg/kg. Among the roughly 50 dose-escalation patients, around 20 had hepatocellular carcinoma, some 15 melanoma, 9 renal cell carcinoma and 9 head and neck cancer. The dose-escalation cohort was roughly 87% male with a mean age of around 62 years, ranging from about 20 to 85. Prior anti-PD-1, anti-PD-L1 or anti-CTLA-4 therapy was permitted, and 40% of dose-escalation patients had received checkpoint inhibitors. Three dose-escalation patients achieved partial responses, one with hepatocellular carcinoma and two with cutaneous melanoma. The purpose of peripheral TCRbeta sequencing was to test whether ivuxolimab changed TCR sequence diversity and led to clonal T-cell expansion. The paper covers the monotherapy dose-escalation part of the phase I ivuxolimab trial, which included N ≈ 50 patients.

To sequence the TCRbeta CDR3 region, genomic DNA was isolated from the sorted cells. The immunoSEQ Assay was used for sequencing of TCRbeta CDR3 regions. TCRdb carries this immuneACCESS record with in-frame sequences only. Its versions omit some clonotypes, under half of them owing to an unresolved V gene in the studies checked, with the rest unexplained. For this sample the table gives about 64,000 clones, of which roughly 80% were detected only once. Less than 5% of the sample belongs to the ten largest clones. Patients with autoimmune disease history or receiving systemic immunosuppression were excluded from the trial. Peripheral blood for TCR sequencing was collected from all dose cohorts at baseline, on cycle 4 day 1, and on cycle 7 day 1. The samples were taken from a phase I, first-in-human, multicenter, open-label dose-escalation trial of ivuxolimab. The trial enrolled adults with locally advanced or metastatic head and neck squamous cell, hepatocellular, melanoma or renal cell carcinoma. Before TCR sequencing, CD4+ T cells and CD8+ T cells from peripheral blood were sorted into separate populations.

In regard to this clone: The target of this receptor is not known. No clone much larger than this one lies a single base away; base qualities are absent.

CDR1 and CDR2 are drawn from the germline V gene: MNHEY, SVGAGI. Cut back by 2 bases and 5 bases, the V and J ends lie 15 bases apart. Counted from cysteine to phenylalanine, this CDR3 has 15 amino acids. CDR3 DNA only is kept here, 45 bases in frame from base 1. Results the study describes overall, beyond this receptor: The antigen specificity of the peripheral T cells that underwent clonal expansion was not determined. Low levels of normalized T-cell clonal expansion were also seen in some patients who did not respond. In the 0.1-3.0 mg/kg groups, partial responders had among the lowest normalized peripheral clonal expansion, particularly in CD8+ T cells. At doses of 0.1 to 3.0 mg/kg, clonal expansion of both CD4+ and CD8+ blood T cells was observed from baseline to week 6. After ivuxolimab, CD8+ T cells had more expanded clones than CD4+ T cells on average.

The source was CD4+ or CD8+ T cells sorted from blood, collected in a trial of the OX40 agonist ivuxolimab. The rearranged segments are TRBV6-5 and TRBJ1-2; no D gene call is confident. This sequence was found in an adult with an advanced solid tumor such as melanoma, head and neck, liver or kidney cancer. The DNA sequence is as follows: TGTGCCAGCAGTTACGAACGGGGTTATGGATATGGCTACACCTTC. This encodes CASSYERGYGYGYTF.